This T cell receptor (beta chain) was profiled in a study of blood T cell repertoires in COVID-19. About the study: Sites across the United States, Italy and Spain contributed samples from acute and convalescent COVID-19. T cells, B-cell-depleted T cells, or PBMCs supplied cDNA or gDNA.

Germline CDR1 reads LGHNA; CDR2 reads YNFKEQ. This CDR3 spans 14 amino acids. V lost 2 bases and J lost 4, with 11 bases in between. Original handling: Amplified reference gene primers provided the basis for estimating nucleated cell counts. The table came from immunoSEQ multiplex PCR; TCRdb's copy has only in-frame clones and leaves some out. V and J calls and clone size come straight from that table; D and trimming were deduced from the DNA. Among 60,000 to 90,000 clones listed, roughly 84% were seen once. The chain recombines TRBV4-2 with TRBJ1-2, with D maybe TRBD1 (5 bases). This sequence originates from a woman aged 50 to 65 with acute or convalescent COVID-19. Sequences were obtained from peripheral blood. The CDR3 DNA sequence: TGTGCCAGCAGCCAACCTCTTCAGGGCTATGGCTACACCTTC. Residues: CASSQPLQGYGYTF.